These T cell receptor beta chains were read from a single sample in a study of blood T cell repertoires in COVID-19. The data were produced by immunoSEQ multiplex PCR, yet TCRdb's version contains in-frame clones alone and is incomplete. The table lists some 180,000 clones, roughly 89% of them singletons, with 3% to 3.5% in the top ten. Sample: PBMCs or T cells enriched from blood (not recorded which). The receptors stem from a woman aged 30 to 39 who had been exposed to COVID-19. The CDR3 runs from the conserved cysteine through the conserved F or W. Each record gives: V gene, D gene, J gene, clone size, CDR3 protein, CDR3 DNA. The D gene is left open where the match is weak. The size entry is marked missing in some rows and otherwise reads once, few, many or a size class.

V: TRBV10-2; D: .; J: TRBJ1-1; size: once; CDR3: CASSEPGVGTEAFF; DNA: TGCGCCAGCAGTGAGCCCGGGGTTGGCACTGAAGCTTTCTTT
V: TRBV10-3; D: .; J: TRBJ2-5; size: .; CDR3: CAISDPDGTRQETQYF; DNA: TGTGCCATCAGTGATCCGGACGGGACACGGCAAGAGACCCAGTACTTC
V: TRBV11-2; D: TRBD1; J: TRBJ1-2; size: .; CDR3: CASSLGTVNYGYTF; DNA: TGTGCCAGCAGCCTAGGGACAGTTAACTATGGCTACACCTTC
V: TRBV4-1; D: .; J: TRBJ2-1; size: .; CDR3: CASSQRLAQTYNEQFF; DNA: TGCGCCAGCAGCCAGCGCCTAGCACAAACCTACAATGAGCAGTTCTTC
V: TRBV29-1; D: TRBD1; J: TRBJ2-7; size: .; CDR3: CSVSTGGYEQYF; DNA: TGCAGCGTATCCACAGGGGGCTACGAGCAGTACTTC
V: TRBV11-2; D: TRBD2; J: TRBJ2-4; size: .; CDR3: CASSPTGTSGGASLNIQYF; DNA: TGTGCCAGCAGCCCAACGGGGACTAGCGGGGGGGCTTCTTTAAACATTCAGTACTTC
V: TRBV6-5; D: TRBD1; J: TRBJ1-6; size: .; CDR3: CAIRDSDYSPLHF; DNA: TGTGCCATCCGGGACAGCGACTATTCACCCCTCCACTTT
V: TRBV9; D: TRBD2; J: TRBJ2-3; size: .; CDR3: CASSQTLAGGTDTQYF; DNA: TGTGCCAGCAGCCAAACACTAGCGGGGGGCACAGATACGCAGTATTTT
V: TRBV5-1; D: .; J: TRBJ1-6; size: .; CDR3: CASSPRTDNSPLHF; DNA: TGCGCCAGCAGCCCCCGGACAGACAATTCACCCCTCCACTTT
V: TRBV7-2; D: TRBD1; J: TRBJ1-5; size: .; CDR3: CASSVQGYSNQPQHF; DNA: TGTGCCAGCAGCGTACAGGGGTATAGCAATCAGCCCCAGCATTTT
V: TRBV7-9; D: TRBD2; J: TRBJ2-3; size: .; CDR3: CASSSGLALFNEAQYF; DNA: TGTGCCAGCAGCTCGGGACTAGCCCTTTTCAACGAGGCGCAGTATTTT
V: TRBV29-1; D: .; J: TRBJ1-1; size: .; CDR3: CSDDSEFEAFF; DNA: TGCAGCGACGACAGTGAGTTTGAAGCTTTCTTT
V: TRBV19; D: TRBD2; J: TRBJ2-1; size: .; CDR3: CASSARLLAGPYNEQFF; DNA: TGTGCCAGTAGTGCCCGCTTACTAGCGGGGCCCTACAATGAGCAGTTCTTC
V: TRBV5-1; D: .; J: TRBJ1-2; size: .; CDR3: CASSLDGASGYTF; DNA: TGCGCCAGCAGCTTGGATGGGGCATCCGGCTACACCTTC
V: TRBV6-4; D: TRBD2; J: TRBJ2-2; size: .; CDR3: CASSDSSLAGDTGELFF; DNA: TGTGCTAGCAGTGACTCGAGCCTAGCGGGAGACACCGGGGAGCTGTTTTTT
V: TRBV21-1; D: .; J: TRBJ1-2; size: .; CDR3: CASTDWDRLF; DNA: TGTGCCAGCACGGATTGGGACAGGCTCTTC
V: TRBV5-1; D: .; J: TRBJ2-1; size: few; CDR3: CASSLGGVSYNEQFF; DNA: TGCGCCAGCAGCTTGGGCGGGGTCTCCTACAATGAGCAGTTCTTC
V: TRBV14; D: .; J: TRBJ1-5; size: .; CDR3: CASSQGLNQPQHF; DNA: TGTGCCAGCAGCCAAGGTCTTAATCAGCCCCAGCATTTT
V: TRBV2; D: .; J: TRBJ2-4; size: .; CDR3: CASSESGSLAKNIQYF; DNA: TGTGCCAGCAGTGAAAGCGGATCCTTAGCCAAAAACATTCAGTACTTC
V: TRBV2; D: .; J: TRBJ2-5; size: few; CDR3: CASTGGGTGWETQYF; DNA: TGTGCCAGCACGGGGGGAGGCACAGGGTGGGAGACCCAGTACTTC
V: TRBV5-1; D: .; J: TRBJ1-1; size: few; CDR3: CASSRSGNTEAFF; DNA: TGCGCCAGCAGCCGATCGGGGAACACTGAAGCTTTCTTT
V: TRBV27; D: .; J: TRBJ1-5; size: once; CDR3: CASSFGWAGSNQPQHF; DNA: TGTGCCAGCAGTTTTGGGTGGGCAGGGAGCAATCAGCCCCAGCATTTT
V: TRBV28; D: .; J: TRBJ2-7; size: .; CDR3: CASSPPPAGSYEQYF; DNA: TGTGCCAGCAGTCCACCTCCAGCGGGTTCCTACGAGCAGTACTTC
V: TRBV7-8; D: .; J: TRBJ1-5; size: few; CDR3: CASSLRGAYQPQHF; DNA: TGTGCCAGCAGCTTACGGGGGGCCTATCAGCCCCAGCATTTT
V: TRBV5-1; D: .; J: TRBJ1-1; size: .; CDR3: CASSLANVRGPGGEAFF; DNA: TGCGCCAGCAGCTTGGCCAACGTGCGGGGTCCCGGTGGTGAAGCTTTCTTT
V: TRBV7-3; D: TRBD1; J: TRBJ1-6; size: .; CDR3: CASSPNRDRSPLHF; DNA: TGTGCCAGCAGCCCCAACAGGGACAGATCACCCCTCCACTTT
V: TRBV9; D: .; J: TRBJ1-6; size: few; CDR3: CASNSRSYNSPLHF; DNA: TGTGCCAGCAACAGCCGCTCCTATAATTCACCCCTCCACTTT
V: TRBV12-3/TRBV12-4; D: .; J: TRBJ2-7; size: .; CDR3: CASTAGSPYEQYF; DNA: TGTGCCAGCACTGCAGGGTCGCCCTACGAGCAGTACTTC
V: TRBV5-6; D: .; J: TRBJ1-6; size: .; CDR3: CASSLGRTLGRPLHF; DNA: TGTGCCAGCAGCTTGGGTAGGACACTCGGACGACCCCTCCACTTT
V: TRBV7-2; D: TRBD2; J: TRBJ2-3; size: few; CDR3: CASSLVTSGESTDTQYF; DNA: TGTGCCAGCAGCTTAGTGACTAGCGGGGAAAGCACAGATACGCAGTATTTT
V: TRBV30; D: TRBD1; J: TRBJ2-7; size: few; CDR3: CAWTSGTGPYEQYF; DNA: TGTGCCTGGACCTCCGGGACAGGGCCCTACGAGCAGTACTTC
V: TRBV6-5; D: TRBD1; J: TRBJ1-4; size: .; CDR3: CASSYPRGGSEKLFF; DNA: TGTGCCAGCAGTTACCCAAGAGGGGGCAGTGAAAAACTGTTTTTT
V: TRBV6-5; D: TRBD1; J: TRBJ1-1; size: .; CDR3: CASKTGDNSNTEAFF; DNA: TGTGCCAGTAAGACAGGGGATAATTCAAACACTGAAGCTTTCTTT
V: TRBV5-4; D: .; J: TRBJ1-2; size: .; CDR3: CASSFTNHYGYTF; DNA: TGTGCCAGCAGCTTTACAAACCACTATGGCTACACCTTC
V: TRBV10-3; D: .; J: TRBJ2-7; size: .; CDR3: CAITAGGREQYF; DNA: TGTGCCATCACAGCCGGAGGCCGAGAGCAGTACTTC
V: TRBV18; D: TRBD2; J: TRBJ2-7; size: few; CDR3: CASSPPSRGGGEQYF; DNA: TGTGCCAGCTCACCCCCCTCGCGGGGGGGCGGCGAGCAGTACTTC
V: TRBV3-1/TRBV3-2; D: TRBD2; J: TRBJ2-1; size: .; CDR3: CASSSGLAGGYEQFF; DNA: TGTGCCAGCAGTTCTGGACTAGCGGGGGGTTATGAGCAGTTCTTC
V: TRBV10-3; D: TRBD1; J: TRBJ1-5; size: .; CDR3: CAISPAGGNQPQHF; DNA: TGTGCCATCAGCCCGGCAGGGGGGAATCAGCCCCAGCATTTT
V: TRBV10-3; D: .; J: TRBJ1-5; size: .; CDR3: CAISNKQGFGDQPQHF; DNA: TGTGCCATCAGTAATAAACAGGGATTTGGAGATCAGCCCCAGCATTTT
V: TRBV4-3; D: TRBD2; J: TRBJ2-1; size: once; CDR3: CASSQDPGSTSGGARDEQFF; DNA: TGCGCCAGCAGCCAAGACCCCGGCTCGACTAGCGGGGGGGCTCGCGATGAGCAGTTCTTC
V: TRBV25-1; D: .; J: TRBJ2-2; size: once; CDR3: CASSGLAVSASGELFF; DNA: TGTGCCAGCAGTGGTCTCGCTGTCAGTGCATCGGGGGAGCTGTTTTTT
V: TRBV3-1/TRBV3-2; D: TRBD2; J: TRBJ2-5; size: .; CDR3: CASSRDSGGTRQETQYF; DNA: TGTGCCAGCAGCCGGGATAGCGGGGGGACCCGCCAAGAGACCCAGTACTTC
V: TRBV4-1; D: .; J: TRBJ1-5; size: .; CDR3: CASSRGAGPQPQHF; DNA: TGCGCCAGCAGCCGTGGGGCGGGGCCGCAGCCCCAGCATTTT
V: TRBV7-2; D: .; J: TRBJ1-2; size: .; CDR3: CASSLVQAMRGYTF; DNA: TGTGCCAGCAGCTTAGTACAGGCAATGAGGGGCTACACCTTC
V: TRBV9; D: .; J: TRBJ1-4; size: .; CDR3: CASSVAQGGEKLFF; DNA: TGTGCCAGCAGCGTAGCACAGGGAGGGGAAAAACTGTTTTTT
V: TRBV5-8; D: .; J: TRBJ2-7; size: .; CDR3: CASSFSDLSTYEQYF; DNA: TGTGCCAGCAGCTTCTCCGACTTAAGCACTTACGAGCAGTACTTC
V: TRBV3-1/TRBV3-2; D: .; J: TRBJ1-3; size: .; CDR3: CASSQERSSGNTIYF; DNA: TGTGCCAGCAGCCAAGAGCGGAGCTCTGGAAACACCATATATTTT
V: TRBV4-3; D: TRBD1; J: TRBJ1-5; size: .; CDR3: CASSARTGGNQPQHF; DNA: TGCGCCAGCAGCGCTCGGACAGGGGGCAATCAGCCCCAGCATTTT
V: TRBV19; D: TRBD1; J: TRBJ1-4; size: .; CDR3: CASRSLGQGEETNEKLFF; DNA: TGTGCCAGTAGGAGTCTCGGACAGGGCGAGGAAACTAATGAAAAACTGTTTTTT
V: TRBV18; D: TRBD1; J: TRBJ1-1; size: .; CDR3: CASSVTGGGETEAFF; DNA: TGTGCCAGCTCGGTGACAGGGGGCGGTGAGACTGAAGCTTTCTTT
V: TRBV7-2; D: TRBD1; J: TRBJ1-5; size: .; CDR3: CASSWGPGQTYSNQPQHF; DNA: TGTGCCAGCAGCTGGGGGCCGGGACAGACTTATAGCAATCAGCCCCAGCATTTT
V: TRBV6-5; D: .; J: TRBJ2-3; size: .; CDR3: CASTEGGDTDTQYF; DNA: TGTGCCAGCACCGAAGGGGGGGACACAGATACGCAGTATTTT
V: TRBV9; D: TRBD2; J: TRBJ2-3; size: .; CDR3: CASSAPTSGGTTDTQYF; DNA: TGTGCCAGCAGCGCCCCGACTAGCGGGGGGACCACAGATACGCAGTATTTT
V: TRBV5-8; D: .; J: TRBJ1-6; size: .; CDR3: CASSPPQATRPPLHF; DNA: TGTGCCAGCAGCCCACCCCAGGCAACCCGACCACCCCTCCACTTT
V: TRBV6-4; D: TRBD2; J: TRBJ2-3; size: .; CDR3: CASSDTHSSGTSRYF; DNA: TGTGCCAGCAGTGACACCCACTCCTCCGGGACTAGCAGGTATTTT
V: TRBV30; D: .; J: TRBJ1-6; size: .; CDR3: CAWRRESYNSPLHF; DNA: TGTGCCTGGAGGAGGGAATCCTATAATTCACCCCTCCACTTT
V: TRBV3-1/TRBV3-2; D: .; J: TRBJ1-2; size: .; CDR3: CASSQDRVRFGYTF; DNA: TGTGCCAGCAGCCAAGACAGGGTAAGATTCGGCTACACCTTC
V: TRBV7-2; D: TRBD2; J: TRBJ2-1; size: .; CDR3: CASSLERGGVNEQFF; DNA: TGTGCCAGCAGCCTAGAGCGGGGGGGCGTCAATGAGCAGTTCTTC